The present T cell receptor (beta chain) was sequenced within a study of blood T cell repertoires in COVID-19. The table came from immunoSEQ multiplex PCR; TCRdb's copy has only in-frame clones and leaves some out. Of approximately 500,000 clones listed, around 87% are singletons. Germline V lookup: CDR1 SQVTM, CDR2 ANQGSEA. J lost 1 base, V lost 3 bases, and 2 bases had no gene match. This CDR3 is 13 amino acids long. Source material: PBMCs or T cells enriched from blood (not recorded which). The V and J genes are TRBV29-1 and TRBJ1-1, with TRBD1 identical over 7 bases. The TCR sequence derives from a woman aged 40 to 55 who had recovered from COVID-19. CDR3 sequence: CSVEGQKNTEAFF. The CDR3 region has the DNA TGCAGCGTTGAGGGACAGAAGAACACTGAAGCTTTCTTT.